This T cell receptor (beta chain) was obtained from a study of cytomegalovirus exposure and HLA in healthy donors. Study findings and constraints: Accurate HLA-A and HLA-B prediction from TCR beta sequences was reported for most subjects. Per a prior analysis, the majority of TCR beta V segments were productive roughly 87% or roughly 30% of the time.

On this clone: Its antigen is unidentified.

The primer mix had 60 Vbeta and 13 Jbeta primers. Produced via immunoSEQ multiplex PCR; TCRdb's table is partial and in-frame only. This table has approximately 200,000 clones, approximately 80% appearing once. The germline CDR1 and CDR2 sequences are SGHVS and FQNEAQ. The CDR3 length is 13 residues. Trimming took off 5 bases at V and 4 bases at J, with 11 bases between the two ends. J is TRBJ1-2 and V is TRBV7-8, with D maybe TRBD1 (6 bases). Sequencing input: PBMCs. This TCR derives from a young woman in good health and CMV-seropositive. CDR3 region: CASSPGHSYGYTF. In DNA, the CDR3 is TGTGCCAGCAGCCCGGGACACTCCTATGGCTACACCTTC.